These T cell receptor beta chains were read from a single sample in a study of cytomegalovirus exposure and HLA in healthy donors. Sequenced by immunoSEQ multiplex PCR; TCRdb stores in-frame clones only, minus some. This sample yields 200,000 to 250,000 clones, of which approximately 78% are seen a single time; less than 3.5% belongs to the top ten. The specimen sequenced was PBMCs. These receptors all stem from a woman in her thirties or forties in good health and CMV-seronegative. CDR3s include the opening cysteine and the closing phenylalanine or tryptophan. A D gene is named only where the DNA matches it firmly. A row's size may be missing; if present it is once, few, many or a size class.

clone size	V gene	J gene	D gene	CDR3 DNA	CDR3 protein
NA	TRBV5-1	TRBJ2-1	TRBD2	TGCGCCAGCAGCTTGACGGGAGGCCCTAACAATGAGCAGTTCTTC	CASSLTGGPNNEQFF
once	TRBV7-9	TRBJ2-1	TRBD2	TGTGCCAGCAGCGCTAGCGGGAGGGCCTACAATGAGCAGTTCTTC	CASSASGRAYNEQFF
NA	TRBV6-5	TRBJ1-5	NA	TGTGCCAGCGGGGGAGCAGGGGGCAATCAGCCCCAGCATTTT	CASGGAGGNQPQHF
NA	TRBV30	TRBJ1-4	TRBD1	TGTGCCTGCGCGGGACAGCGGACTGAAAAACTGTTTTTT	CACAGQRTEKLFF
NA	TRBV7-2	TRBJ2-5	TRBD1	TGTGCCAGCAGCGCTAGGGGGCAGATCCAAGAGACCCAGTACTTC	CASSARGQIQETQYF
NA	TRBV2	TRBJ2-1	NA	TGTGCCAGCAGCGTGGACGGTGCGGGGTTCGATGAGCAGTTCTTC	CASSVDGAGFDEQFF
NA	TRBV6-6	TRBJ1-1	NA	TGTGCCAGCAGAGCGGCCCCGAACACTGAAGCTTTCTTT	CASRAAPNTEAFF
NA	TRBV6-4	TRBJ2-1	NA	TGTGCCAGCAGTGACGGGGGCGCCTCTTACGATGAGCAGTTCTTC	CASSDGGASYDEQFF
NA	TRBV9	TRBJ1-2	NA	TGTGCCAGCAGCGTAGATGAGGGGAGGAGTGGCTACACCTTC	CASSVDEGRSGYTF
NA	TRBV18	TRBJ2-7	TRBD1	TGTGCCAGCTCACAGGGACAGCTCGGGGAGCAGTACTTC	CASSQGQLGEQYF
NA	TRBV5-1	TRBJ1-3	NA	TGCGCCAGCAGCTTGGGACAGGCCCCCTCTGGAAACACCATATATTTT	CASSLGQAPSGNTIYF
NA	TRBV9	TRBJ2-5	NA	TGTGCCAGCAGCGCTGGGTCTAGCCTCGAGACCCAGTACTTC	CASSAGSSLETQYF
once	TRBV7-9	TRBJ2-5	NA	TGTGCCAGCAGCTTAGGACAGGTGCTCCAAGAGACCCAGTACTTC	CASSLGQVLQETQYF
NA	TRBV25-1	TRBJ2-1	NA	TGTGCCAGCACCCCGGACAGATACAATGAGCAGTTCTTC	CASTPDRYNEQFF
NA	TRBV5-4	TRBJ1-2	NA	TGTGCCAGCAGCTCTCGGGGGGGCTCTCGAGGCTACACCTTC	CASSSRGGSRGYTF
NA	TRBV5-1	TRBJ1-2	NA	TGCGCCAGCAGCTTGGAAGCCAGGAACTATGGCTACACCTTC	CASSLEARNYGYTF
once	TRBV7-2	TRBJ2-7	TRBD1	TGTGCCAGCAGCGCCCGGACAGGGGGAAGCTACGAGCAGTACTTC	CASSARTGGSYEQYF
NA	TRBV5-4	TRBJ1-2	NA	TGTGCCAGCAGCTTGAGTTCGGGTCCCTATGGCTACACCTTC	CASSLSSGPYGYTF
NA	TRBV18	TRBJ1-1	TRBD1	TGTGCCAGCACACCGGGACAGATGAACACTGAAGCTTTCTTT	CASTPGQMNTEAFF
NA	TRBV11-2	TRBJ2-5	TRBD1	TGTGCCAGCAGCCCTGGGACAGGCGCCCCCCAGACCCAGTACTTC	CASSPGTGAPQTQYF
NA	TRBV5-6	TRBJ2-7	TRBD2	TGTGCCAGCGCTCGGGAGGAGGGCACCTACGAGCAGTACTTC	CASAREEGTYEQYF
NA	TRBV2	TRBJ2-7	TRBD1	TGTGCCAGCAGCGACAGGACAGGGTCGTACGAGCAGTACTTC	CASSDRTGSYEQYF
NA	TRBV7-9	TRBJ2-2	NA	TGTGCCAGCACCTCGAACACCGGGGAGCTGTTTTTT	CASTSNTGELFF
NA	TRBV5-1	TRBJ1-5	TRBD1	TGCGCCAGCAGCTTGGTTGCAGGGGGTGGACAGCCCCAGCATTTT	CASSLVAGGGQPQHF
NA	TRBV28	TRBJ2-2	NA	TGTGCCAGCAGTTTACAGGGTGCGAACACCGGGGAGCTGTTTTTT	CASSLQGANTGELFF
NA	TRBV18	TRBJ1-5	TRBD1	TGTGCCAGCTCACTTGGGACAGATTATAGCAATCAGCCCCAGCATTTT	CASSLGTDYSNQPQHF
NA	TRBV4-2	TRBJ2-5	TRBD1	TGTGCCAGCAGCCGGACACGACAGGGGGCCGGAGAGACCCAGTACTTC	CASSRTRQGAGETQYF
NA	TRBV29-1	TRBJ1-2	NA	TGCAGCGCCGAAACTTCCCATTTC	CSAETSHF
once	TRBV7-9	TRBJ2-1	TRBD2	TGTGCCAGCAGCCCAACCGCCGGACTAGCGGTTTACAATGAGCAGTTCTTC	CASSPTAGLAVYNEQFF
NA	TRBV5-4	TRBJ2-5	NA	TGTGCCAGCAGCTTCGGTAGTAATCCCCAAGAGACCCAGTACTTC	CASSFGSNPQETQYF
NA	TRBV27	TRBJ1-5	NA	TGTGCCAGCAGCGAAAGGGGGTTTGGGCAGCCCCAGCATTTT	CASSERGFGQPQHF